This paragraph reports one TCR beta chain. Antigen specificity is unknown. Here immunoSEQ multiplex PCR was the method, and the copy in TCRdb shows in-frame clones only, minus some. There are about 70,000 clones in the sample; roughly 91% occur only once, and roughly 1.3% lies in the top ten. The data derive from a study of graft-versus-host responses after intestinal transplantation. Study as a whole: Tacrolimus and steroids were given for around three years to all recipients after anti-thymocyte globulin induction. Study conclusions and caveats: Early declines in HvG clones that occurred post-transplant were associated with peak circulating GvH clone levels. High graft-versus-host to host-versus-graft clonal ratios were found in allografts of patients who had graft-donor T cell macrochimerism. Marrow from the recipient contained GvH clones, some of which had appeared first in ileum or blood.

The CDR3 has 14 residues. V lost 6 bases and J 6 bases, leaving 12 bases between the germline ends. CDR1 is MGHDK, CDR2 SYGVNS, per germline. This chain uses TRBV25-1 with TRBJ1-6; tentative D call: TRBD1 (6 bases). Sequenced material: unstimulated CD8+ T cells sorted from spleen or lymph node cells, taken before intestinal transplant. This receptor was taken from a human donor who received an intestinal transplant. CDR3 amino acids: CASRRQDPNSPLHF. DNA of the CDR3: TGTGCCAGCAGACGACAGGACCCTAATTCACCCCTCCACTTT.